Here is one TCR beta chain with its context. Its antigen is not identified. As processed by the authors: As immunoSEQ supplied junction-only sequences (without quality scores), filtering differed. This table comes from immunoSEQ multiplex PCR, and its TCRdb copy is limited to in-frame clones, with some not included. V, J and clone size are taken as reported in that table, and D and trimming were inferred from the DNA itself. The table lists under 650,000 clones, roughly 95% of them singletons. The sample comes from a study of shared clonotypes between healthy human individuals. HIV-negative, healthy adults without recent acute infections or vaccinations were the donors. The investigators split CD4+ cells into a CD45RA+ naive subset and a CD45RA-negative memory subset. The CDR3 runs to 17 residues. V trimming: 5 bases; J trimming: 4 bases; junction bases outside the gene matches: 12. Per germline, CDR1 SGHVS and CDR2 FQNEAQ.

Study conclusions and caveats: For naive CD4 cells, roughly 4.8% of clonotypes were shared across a handful of donors.

This TCR was recovered from a woman aged 30 to 39 in good health. Sequencing used naive CD4+ T cells sorted from blood. Subset meaning: CD45RA+ positively selected. The rearrangement joins TRBV7-8 to TRBJ2-7, with 12 bases fitting TRBD2. The CDR3 reads CASSLDSLAGGDYEQYF. In nucleotides, the CDR3 is TGTGCCAGCAGCCTTGACTCACTAGCGGGAGGTGATTACGAGCAGTACTTC.